The 19 T cell receptor beta chains listed next were all sequenced from one sample in a study of radiotherapy plus CTLA-4 blockade in lung cancer. Repertoires were generated with immunoSEQ multiplex PCR, while TCRdb's copy carries only in-frame clones and drops some. The sample carries 23,000 or so clones, about two thirds recorded once. Sample: peripheral blood, taken from a patient treated with radiotherapy plus ipilimumab. These receptors were taken from a human donor with non-small cell lung cancer whose response to radiotherapy plus ipilimumab could not be evaluated.

This clone is deemed medium-sized. The rearrangement uses TRBV2 and TRBJ2-1; 7 bases agree with TRBD2. The CDR3 contains 14 residues. The J segment lost 5 bases and the V segment lost 10 bases, leaving 11 bases of the junction unmatched. Germline V CDR1 and CDR2: SNHLY, FYNNEI. CDR3 region: CATPAGELNNEQFF. In DNA form, the CDR3 reads TGTGCCACCCCGGCGGGAGAGTTGAACAATGAGCAGTTCTTC.

This chain connects TRBV7-9 to TRBJ2-5; 8 bases agree with TRBD1. Germline V gives CDR1 SEHNR, CDR2 FQNEAQ (reference sequence). V lost 5 bases, J lost 5 bases, and 1 base stayed unmatched. This CDR3 spans 12 amino acids. This CDR3 is CASSRQGETQYF. The DNA of the CDR3 is TGTGCCAGCAGCAGACAGGGGGAGACCCAGTACTTC. The whole variable domain, remainder taken from reference TRBV7-9 and TRBJ2-5, is DTGVSQNPRHKITKRGQNVTFRCDPISEHNRLYWYRQTLGQGPEFLTYFQNEAQLEKSRLLSDRFSAERPKGSFSTLEIQRTEQGDSAMYLCASSRQGETQYFGPGTRLLVL.

This chain uses TRBV7-9 with TRBJ2-1; TRBD2 matches 13 bases. CDR1 and CDR2 (germline): SEHNR, FQNEAQ (reference sequence). The CDR3 runs 18 residues. V trimming: 7 bases; J trimming: 9 bases; junction bases outside the gene matches: 18. The CDR3 DNA follows: TGTGCCAGCACCCTACCCGGGACTAGCGGGATTACTCTCGGTGAGCAGTTCTTC. It specifies CASTLPGTSGITLGEQFF.

The rearrangement joins TRBV5-4 to TRBJ1-3; 9 bases map to TRBD1. The V and J ends lost 3 bases and 8 bases, in that order; junction bases with no gene match: 3. Germline CDR1 is SGHNT and CDR2 is YYREEE (reference sequence). The CDR3 has 13 residues. Written as DNA, the CDR3 is TGTGCCAGCAGCTCGGACAGGGGAGACACCATATATTTT. Protein: CASSSDRGDTIYF.

The chain couples TRBV20-1 to TRBJ2-5; D not certain. The length of the CDR3 is 11 residues. CDR1 is DFQATT and CDR2 is SNEGSKA in the germline V gene (reference sequence). V was pared by 2 bases and J by 4 bases, with 5 bases between. The CDR3 DNA follows: TGCAGTGCTAGACCCGGAGAGACCCAGTACTTC. It translates to CSARPGETQYF.

The sample holds one count of this clone. This chain uses TRBV7-8 with TRBJ2-7; TRBD1 is a possible D gene (5 bases). This CDR3 is 17 amino acids long. Trimming stripped 2 bases from V and 0 bases from J, with 17 bases between. The germline gives CDR1 SGHVS, CDR2 FQNEAQ. The CDR3 region is CASSLLYRPIYSYEQYF. As DNA, the CDR3 is TGTGCCAGCAGCTTATTATACAGGCCCATTTACTCCTACGAGCAGTACTTC.

The V gene is TRBV14, the J gene TRBJ2-2; 14 bases match TRBD2. The CDR3 has 16 residues. Germline trimming cut 4 bases from V and 6 bases from J; bases unmatched to any gene: 4. Germline V CDR1 and CDR2: SGHDN, FVKESK. The DNA for the CDR3 is TGTGCCAGCAGCCCAGGGACTAGCGGGAGAGCCGGGGAGCTGTTTTTT. This translates into CASSPGTSGRAGELFF.

The count of this clone is one. This chain links TRBV2 with TRBJ2-2, with a tentative D call TRBD2 (6 bases). The CDR3 is made up of 14 amino acids. With 4 bases removed from V and 4 bases from J, the gap between germline ends came to 10 bases. Germline CDR1 reads SNHLY; CDR2 reads FYNNEI. The CDR3 nucleotides are TGTGCCAGCAGTGCGGGGGTTCTCACCGGGGAGCTGTTTTTT. Amino acids: CASSAGVLTGELFF.

The CDR3 protein is CASSIRGDYGYTF. CDR3 sequence (DNA): TGTGCCAGCAGTATCCGGGGTGACTATGGCTACACCTTC. The chain uses TRBV6-1 and TRBJ1-2; D ambiguous. There are 13 residues in the CDR3. V was cut by 5 bases and J by 3 bases, with 10 bases left in between. CDR1 MNHNS and CDR2 SASEGT come from the germline V gene.

The rearrangement uses TRBV7-8 and TRBJ2-3; weak D call: TRBD2 (5 bases). This CDR3 spans 16 amino acids. V was shortened by 5 bases and J by 0 bases, with 15 bases between the two germline ends. Germline loops: CDR1 SGHVS, CDR2 FQNEAQ. Here the CDR3 DNA reads TGTGCCAGCAGCGGGTGGGAGAGAAAGAGCACAGATACGCAGTATTTT. Its protein is CASSGWERKSTDTQYF.

V usage is TRBV15 and J usage is TRBJ2-7, with 9 bases matching TRBD2. CDR1 is LNHNV, CDR2 YYDKDF, per germline (reference sequence). The length of the CDR3 is 18 residues. V lost 0 bases to trimming and J lost 4 bases; unmatched junction nucleotides: 13. The CDR3 spells CATSRDLEAASGAYEQYF. The CDR3 DNA follows: TGTGCCACCAGCAGAGATTTAGAGGCGGCTAGCGGGGCGTACGAGCAGTACTTC. The full variable domain, rest sourced from reference TRBV15 and TRBJ2-7, is DAMVIQNPRYQVTQFGKPVTLSCSQTLNHNVMYWYQQKSSQAPKLLFHYYDKDFNNEADTPDNFQSRRPNTSFCFLDIRSPGLGDTAMYLCATSRDLEAASGAYEQYFGPGTRLTVT.

The CDR3, as DNA: TGTGCCAGCAGCGCGCGCCGGGAGGGGGCGCTCCCCAAGACCCAGTACTTC. Protein sequence: CASSARREGALPKTQYF. The rearrangement uses TRBV5-4 and TRBJ2-5, with D perhaps matching TRBD2 (8 bases). Trimming shortened V by 4 bases and J by 6 bases, and 25 bases separated the two germline ends. CDR1 SGHNT and CDR2 YYREEE come from the germline V gene (reference sequence). The length of the CDR3 is 17 residues.

The J gene is TRBJ1-1, the V gene TRBV7-9; possibly TRBD1 for D (6 bases). Germline CDR1 is SEHNR and CDR2 is FQNEAQ (reference sequence). V was pared by 5 bases and J by 1 base, with 11 bases between. This CDR3 is 14 amino acids long. CDR3 nucleotide sequence: TGTGCCAGCAGCGAGATGGGACAGAACACTGAAGCTTTCTTT. It is translated as CASSEMGQNTEAFF.

V is TRBV5-4 and J is TRBJ2-3, with 10 positions matching TRBD2. V shed 3 bases and J 3 bases; nucleotides not matched to a gene: 1. Germline CDR1 and CDR2: SGHNT and YYREEE (reference sequence). This CDR3 region has 14 residues. CDR3 bases: TGTGCCAGCAGCTGGGGACTAGCGACAGATACGCAGTATTTT. As protein: CASSWGLATDTQYF.

DNA for the CDR3: TGCAGCCCCGAGGGTGAGGGAGGGCCCTACGAGCAGTACTTC. It encodes CSPEGEGGPYEQYF. The chain uses TRBV29-1 and TRBJ2-7, with 7 bases that match TRBD2. V lost 8 bases and J lost 2; bases outside the gene matches: 12. Looked up from germline, CDR1 is SQVTM and CDR2 is ANQGSEA. This CDR3 has 14 residues.

The CDR3 sequence: CASSLEGQARSYGYTF. CDR3 DNA sequence: TGCGCCAGCAGCTTGGAAGGACAGGCGCGAAGCTATGGCTACACCTTC. The V gene is TRBV5-1, the J gene TRBJ1-2; 7 bases agree with TRBD1. This CDR3 has 16 residues. Germline V gene data show CDR1 as SGHRS and CDR2 as YFSETQ. J lost 4 bases, V lost 0 bases, and 9 bases had no gene match.

This rearrangement joins TRBV28 to TRBJ1-5, with 7 bases matching TRBD1. The J segment lost 3 bases and the V segment lost 6 bases, leaving 5 bases of the junction unmatched. This CDR3 contains 14 residues. Germline V gene data show CDR1 as MDHEN and CDR2 as SYDVKM. CDR3 sequence reads: CASRRQGSNQPQHF. The CDR3 DNA reads TGTGCCAGCAGGCGACAGGGTTCCAATCAGCCCCAGCATTTT. The full variable domain, with the rest looked up from reference TRBV28 and TRBJ1-5, is DVKVTQSSRYLVKRTGEKVFLECVQDMDHENMFWYRQDPGLGLRLIYFSYDVKMKEKGDIPEGYSVSREKKERFSLILESASTNQTSMYLCASRRQGSNQPQHFGDGTRLSIL.

This rearrangement joins TRBV28 to TRBJ2-2; 13 nucleotides align to TRBD2. Trimming cost V 6 bases and J 10 bases; bases outside gene matches: 5. The CDR3 has 14 residues. CDR1 and CDR2 (germline): MDHEN, SYDVKM. The CDR3 loop reads CASSPGTSGMELFF. The CDR3 DNA reads TGTGCCAGCAGCCCCGGGACTAGCGGGATGGAGCTGTTTTTT.

This clone came up once. The chain employs TRBV25-1 and TRBJ2-7, with 7 bases identical to TRBD2. This CDR3 contains 13 residues. The junction had 7 bases not matched to a gene; V was cut back by 5 bases and J by 6 bases. Germline V gene data show CDR1 as MGHDK and CDR2 as SYGVNS. The CDR3 nucleotides are TGTGCCAGCAGTAGCGGGGAAGGCCGCGAGCAGTACTTC. This translates into CASSSGEGREQYF.